The 13 T cell receptor beta chains in this list originate from one sample, sequenced in a study of blood T cell repertoires in COVID-19. Profiling relied on immunoSEQ multiplex PCR, and the TCRdb table lists in-frame clones only, not all of them. The data show around 140,000 clones, roughly 84% seen once. Sequenced sample: peripheral blood. The receptor set was obtained from a man aged 55-75 years with acute or convalescent COVID-19.

The rearrangement joins TRBV3-1 (or the pseudogene TRBV3-2) to TRBJ2-7; TRBD2 aligns across 9 bases. The germline V gene encodes CDR1 LGHDT and CDR2 YNNKEL (reference sequence). The CDR3 is 14 residues long. The trim removed 2 bases at V and 6 bases at J, leaving 5 bases unmatched. The CDR3 is CASSQKRGVSEQYF. The CDR3 DNA follows: TGTGCCAGCAGCCAAAAGCGGGGGGTGAGCGAGCAGTACTTC.

The chain combines TRBV20-1 with TRBJ2-3; D is possibly TRBD1 (5 bases). The CDR3 runs 13 residues. V lost 3 bases and J lost 8, with 15 bases in between. Germline V gene lookup returns CDR1 DFQATT and CDR2 SNEGSKA (reference sequence). The DNA of the CDR3 is TGCAGTGCTAGTTCCGCAGGGTATGTTACGCAGTATTTT. Translation: CSASSAGYVTQYF.

This clone was observed a single time. This chain uses TRBV10-2 with TRBJ2-5; TRBD1 might be the D (7 bases). The germline gives CDR1 WSHSY, CDR2 SAAADI. The CDR3 consists of 16 residues. V shed 2 bases and J shed 4 bases, with 17 bases lying between them. CDR3 amino acids: CASSEQRAPGGETQYF. As DNA, the CDR3 is TGCGCCAGCAGTGAGCAGCGGGCTCCAGGGGGAGAGACCCAGTACTTC.

CDR3 protein: CASSYSAGGSIYGYTF. CDR3 nucleotide sequence: TGTGCCAGCAGTTACTCGGCAGGGGGCAGTATCTATGGCTACACCTTC. J is TRBJ1-2 and V is TRBV6-6; TRBD1 aligns across 8 bases. This CDR3 is built from 16 residues. Per germline, CDR1 MNHNY and CDR2 SVGAGI (reference sequence). The V segment lost 0 bases and the J segment 4 bases; nucleotides outside the gene matches: 7.

The J gene is TRBJ2-7, the V gene TRBV27; D possibly corresponds to TRBD1 (5 bases). This CDR3 region has 13 residues. The V and J ends lost 6 bases and 2 bases respectively, with 11 bases between them. Germline V CDR1 and CDR2: MNHEY, SMNVEV (reference sequence). The CDR3 region is CASSFDSPYEQYF. The DNA of the CDR3 is TGTGCCAGCAGCTTCGACAGTCCCTACGAGCAGTACTTC.

J is TRBJ2-3 and V is TRBV19; TRBD1 might be the D (6 bases). Germline V CDR1 and CDR2: LNHDA, SQIVND (reference sequence). V lost 2 bases to trimming and J lost 0 bases, with 9 bases between them. The CDR3 has 15 amino acids. The CDR3 region is CASSIWQGSTDTQYF. CDR3 coding DNA: TGTGCCAGTAGTATATGGCAGGGGAGCACAGATACGCAGTATTTT. The full variable domain, in which reference TRBV19 and TRBJ2-3 provide the parts outside the CDR3, is DGGITQSPKYLFRKEGQNVTLSCEQNLNHDAMYWYRQDPGQGLRLIYYSQIVNDFQKGDIAEGYSVSREKKESFPLTVTSAQKNPTAFYLCASSIWQGSTDTQYFGPGTRLTVL.

The chain employs TRBV3-1 (or the pseudogene TRBV3-2) and TRBJ2-2; 9 bases map to TRBD1. The CDR3 extends over 14 amino acids. Germline V CDR1 and CDR2: LGHDT, YNNKEL (reference sequence). Germline trimming cut 0 bases from V and 7 bases from J; bases unmatched to any gene: 0. CDR3 coding DNA: TGTGCCAGCAGCCAAGAGGACAGGGGCGGGGAGCTGTTTTTT. Translating gives CASSQEDRGGELFF.

The chain couples TRBV3-1 (or the pseudogene TRBV3-2) to TRBJ2-7, with 10 positions matching TRBD2. V was pared by 3 bases and J by 6 bases, with 8 bases of the junction left unmatched. The CDR3 sequence is 15 residues long. The germline CDR1 and CDR2 sequences are LGHDT and YNNKEL (reference sequence). This CDR3 reads CASSQKRGGPGEQYF. The CDR3 coding sequence is TGTGCCAGCAGCCAGAAGCGGGGGGGCCCCGGCGAGCAGTACTTC.

This clone was counted once. This chain uses TRBV5-1 with TRBJ2-5; 7 nucleotides align to TRBD2. This CDR3 has 16 amino acids. CDR1 and CDR2 from the germline V gene are SGHRS and YFSETQ. After removal of 4 bases from V and 2 bases from J, the junction contained 11 bases not matched to a gene. CDR3 nucleotides: TGCGCCAGCAGCGGTACAAGAACTAGCGCTCAAGAGACCCAGTACTTC. It encodes CASSGTRTSAQETQYF.

This chain uses TRBV10-3 with TRBJ1-2; possibly TRBD1 for D (6 bases). Between the trimmed V and J ends, which lost 0 bases and 4 bases, there was a span of 12 bases. Germline values: CDR1 ENHRY, CDR2 SYGVKD. CDR3 size: 15 residues. The CDR3 is CAISESVAGVYGYTF. For the CDR3, the DNA is TGTGCCATCAGTGAGTCGGTCGCAGGGGTCTATGGCTACACCTTC.

The chain employs TRBV19 and TRBJ2-7, with TRBD2 as a possible D gene (6 bases). The CDR3 extends over 14 amino acids. Germline V gene sequence: CDR1 LNHDA, CDR2 SQIVND (reference sequence). The V gene lost 5 bases and the J gene lost 3 bases, with 14 bases spanning the gap. The CDR3 loop is CASSPTGLRYEQYF. CDR3 bases: TGTGCCAGTAGTCCCACGGGACTGCGCTACGAGCAGTACTTC.

The CDR3 region has the DNA TGTGCCAGCAGCTCCTCTAGCGGGGGGGCGGCGAACACCGGGGAGCTGTTTTTT. It encodes CASSSSSGGAANTGELFF. The chain carries TRBV7-9 and TRBJ2-2; 12 nucleotides match TRBD2. J was trimmed by 0 bases and V by 4 bases; bases with no gene match: 6. The germline V gene encodes CDR1 SEHNR and CDR2 FQNEAQ (reference sequence). The CDR3 runs to 18 residues.

The J gene is TRBJ1-5, the V gene TRBV9; D gene ambiguous. Deletions cut 4 bases from V and 7 bases from J, with 18 bases between. The CDR3 loop spans 15 amino acids. Germline CDR1 is SGDLS and CDR2 is YYNGEE. The CDR3 DNA is TGTGCCAGCAGCCCAGCGGACGGCCCGGGGCAGCCCCAGCATTTT. This gives the protein CASSPADGPGQPQHF.